This entry is about one TCR beta chain. The antigen is unknown. This specimen comes from a study of T cell responses to AZD1222 COVID-19 vaccine. In the study overall: Whether given at about 4 or about 12 weeks, second doses were pooled.

Libraries were prepared by immunoSEQ multiplex PCR; TCRdb keeps only in-frame clonotypes and omits some of them. This table has about 120,000 clones, about 90% appearing once. Study-wide results and caveats: Of spike-specific TCRs, nearly half reportedly target regions left unmutated in variants. The study found vaccine-associated CD4 TCRs spanning spike, dominant at 160-218 and 743-854. White British people made up most donors, females outnumbered males, and clonal diversity was possibly underestimated.

CDR3 size: 15 residues. Trimming at V came to 5 bases and at J to 0 bases, leaving 4 bases not matched to a gene. Germline values: CDR1 ENHRY, CDR2 SYGVKD. The material was peripheral blood, obtained on day 0 of AZD1222 vaccination. This sequence originates from an adult in good health. This chain uses TRBV10-3 with TRBJ1-3; 7 bases line up with TRBD1. The CDR3 sequence: CAISQGTASGNTIYF. CDR3 bases: TGTGCCATCAGTCAGGGGACAGCCTCTGGAAACACCATATATTTT.